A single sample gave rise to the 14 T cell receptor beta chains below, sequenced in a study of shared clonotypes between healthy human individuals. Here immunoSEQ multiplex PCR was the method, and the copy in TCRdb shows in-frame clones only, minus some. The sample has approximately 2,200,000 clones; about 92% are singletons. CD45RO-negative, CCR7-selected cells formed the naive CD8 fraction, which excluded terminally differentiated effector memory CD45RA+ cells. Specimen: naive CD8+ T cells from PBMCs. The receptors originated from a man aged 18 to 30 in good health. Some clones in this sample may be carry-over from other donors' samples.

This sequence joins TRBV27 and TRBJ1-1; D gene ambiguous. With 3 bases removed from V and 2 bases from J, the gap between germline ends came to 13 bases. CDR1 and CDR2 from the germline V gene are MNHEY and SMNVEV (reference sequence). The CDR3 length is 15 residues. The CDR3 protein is CASSLMARANTEAFF. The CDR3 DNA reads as TGTGCCAGCAGTTTGATGGCGCGGGCAAACACTGAAGCTTTCTTT.

The DNA for the CDR3 is TGCGCCAGCAGCCAAGCCTTTAGCGGGTCAATCTCCTACGAGCAGTACTTC. Translated: CASSQAFSGSISYEQYF. The rearrangement joins TRBV4-3 to TRBJ2-7; 7 bases match TRBD2. The trim removed 1 base at V and 0 bases at J, leaving 9 bases unmatched. The CDR3 has 17 residues. Germline V gene sequence: CDR1 LGHNA, CDR2 YSLEER.

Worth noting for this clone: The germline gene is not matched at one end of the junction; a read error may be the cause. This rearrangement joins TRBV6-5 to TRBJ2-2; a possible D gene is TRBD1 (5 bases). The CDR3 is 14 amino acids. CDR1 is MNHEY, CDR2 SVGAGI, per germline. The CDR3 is CATSGALNTGELFF. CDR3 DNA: TGTGCCACCAGTGGGGCCTTGAACACCGGGGAGCTGTTTTTT.

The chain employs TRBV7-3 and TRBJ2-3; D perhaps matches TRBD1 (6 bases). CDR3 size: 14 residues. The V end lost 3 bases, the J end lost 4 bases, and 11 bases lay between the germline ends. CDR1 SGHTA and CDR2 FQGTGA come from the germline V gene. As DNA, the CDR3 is TGTGCCAGCAGCTTCTCAGGGGTCCCAGATACGCAGTATTTT. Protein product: CASSFSGVPDTQYF.

The CDR3 region is CASFSAYEQYF. In nucleotides, the CDR3 is TGTGCCAGCTTCTCCGCCTACGAGCAGTACTTC. This sequence joins TRBV2 and TRBJ2-7, with D unresolved. The CDR3 extends over 11 amino acids. The germline V gene encodes CDR1 SNHLY and CDR2 FYNNEI. The V end lost 8 bases, the J end lost 2 bases, and 7 bases lay between the germline ends. Looking up the rest from reference TRBV2 and TRBJ2-7 gives the full variable domain: EPEVTQTPSHQVTQMGQEVILRCVPISNHLYFYWYRQILGQKVEFLVSFYNNEISEKSEIFDDQFSVERPDGSNFTLKIRSTKLEDSAMYFCASFSAYEQYFGPGTRLTVT.

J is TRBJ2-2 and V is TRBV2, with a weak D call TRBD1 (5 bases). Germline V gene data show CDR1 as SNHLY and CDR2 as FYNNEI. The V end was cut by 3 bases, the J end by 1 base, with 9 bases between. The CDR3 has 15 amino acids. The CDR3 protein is CASSEFQGNTGELFF. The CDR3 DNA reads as TGTGCCAGCAGTGAGTTCCAGGGGAACACCGGGGAGCTGTTTTTT.

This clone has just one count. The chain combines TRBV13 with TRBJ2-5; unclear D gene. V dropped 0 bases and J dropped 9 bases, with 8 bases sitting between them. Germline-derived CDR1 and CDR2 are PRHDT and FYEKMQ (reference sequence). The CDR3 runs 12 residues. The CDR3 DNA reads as TGTGCCAGCAGCTTAGGTAGGAAGGCCCAGTACTTC. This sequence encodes CASSLGRKAQYF.

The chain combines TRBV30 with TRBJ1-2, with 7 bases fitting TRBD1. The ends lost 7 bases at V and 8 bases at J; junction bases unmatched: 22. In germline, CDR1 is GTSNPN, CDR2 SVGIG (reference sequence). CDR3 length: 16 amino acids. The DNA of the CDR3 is TGTGCCTCCACACCTAAGACAGGGAAATTCCTAGGGGGCTACACCTTC. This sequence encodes CASTPKTGKFLGGYTF.

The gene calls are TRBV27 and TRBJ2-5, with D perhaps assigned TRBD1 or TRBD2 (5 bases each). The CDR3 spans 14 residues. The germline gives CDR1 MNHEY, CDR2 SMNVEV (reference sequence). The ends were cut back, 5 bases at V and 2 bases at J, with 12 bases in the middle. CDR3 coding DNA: TGTGCCAGCAGTGGGGGTTTTGGGCAAGAGACCCAGTACTTC. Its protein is CASSGGFGQETQYF.

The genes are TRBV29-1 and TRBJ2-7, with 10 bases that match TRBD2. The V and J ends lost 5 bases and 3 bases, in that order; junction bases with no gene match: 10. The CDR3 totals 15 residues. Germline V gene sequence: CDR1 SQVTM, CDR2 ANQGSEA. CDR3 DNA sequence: TGCAGCGTTAAAAGCGGACTAGCGGAGTTCTACGAGCAGTACTTC. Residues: CSVKSGLAEFYEQYF.

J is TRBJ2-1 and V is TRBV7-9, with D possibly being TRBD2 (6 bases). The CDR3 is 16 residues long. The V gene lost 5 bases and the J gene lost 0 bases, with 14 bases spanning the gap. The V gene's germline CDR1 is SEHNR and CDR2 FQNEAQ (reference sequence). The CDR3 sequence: CASSPVWGDSYNEQFF. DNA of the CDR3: TGTGCCAGCAGCCCCGTATGGGGGGACTCCTACAATGAGCAGTTCTTC. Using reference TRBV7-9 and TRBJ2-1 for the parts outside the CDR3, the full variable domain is DTGVSQNPRHKITKRGQNVTFRCDPISEHNRLYWYRQTLGQGPEFLTYFQNEAQLEKSRLLSDRFSAERPKGSFSTLEIQRTEQGDSAMYLCASSPVWGDSYNEQFFGPGTRLTVL.

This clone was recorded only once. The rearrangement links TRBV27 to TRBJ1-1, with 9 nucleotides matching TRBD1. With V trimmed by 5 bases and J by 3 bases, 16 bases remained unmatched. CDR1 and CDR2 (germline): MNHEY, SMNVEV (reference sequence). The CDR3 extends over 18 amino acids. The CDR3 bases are TGTGCCAGCAGTAGCTTTTTTGACAGGGGGGGGGCGGACACTGAAGCTTTCTTT. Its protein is CASSSFFDRGGADTEAFF.

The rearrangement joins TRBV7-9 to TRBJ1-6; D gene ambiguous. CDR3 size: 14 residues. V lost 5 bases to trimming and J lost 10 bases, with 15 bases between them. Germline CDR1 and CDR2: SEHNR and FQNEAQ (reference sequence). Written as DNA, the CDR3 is TGTGCCAGCAGCCAGGACCGGTTTGGGTCACCCCTCCACTTT. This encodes CASSQDRFGSPLHF.

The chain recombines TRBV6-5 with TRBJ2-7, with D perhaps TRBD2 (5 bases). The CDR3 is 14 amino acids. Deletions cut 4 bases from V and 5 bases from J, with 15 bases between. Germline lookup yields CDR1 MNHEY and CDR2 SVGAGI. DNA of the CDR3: TGTGCCAGCAGTTCCAGGCTAGCAGTCCACGAGCAGTACTTC. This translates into CASSSRLAVHEQYF.